This T cell receptor (beta chain) was sequenced in a study of shared clonotypes between healthy human individuals. Overall study findings and caveats: Shared clonotypes: 4.5% to 5% naive CD4, around 3.5% naive CD8, roughly 2.4% memory CD4, under 0.5% memory CD8.

Concerning this clone itself: Its cognate antigen is unknown. The sample holds other DNA sequences that translate to the same CDR3.

Several immunoSEQ plates received, in even portions, the genomic DNA of each subset. Some clones are missing from TCRdb's copy, which holds only in-frame ones; the method was immunoSEQ multiplex PCR. The sample gives about 2.1 million clones, around 93% of which show up once; under 2% is in the top ten. V lost 3 bases, J lost 0 bases, and 5 bases stayed unmatched. This CDR3 is 15 amino acids long. Germline-derived CDR1 and CDR2 are MDHEN and SYDVKM. Terminally differentiated effector memory CD45RA+ cells were excluded by CCR7 positive selection of CD45RO-negative cells. The TCR was taken from a man aged 18-30 years in good health. Some clones in this sample may be carry-over from other donors' samples. Material for sequencing was naive CD8+ T cells from PBMCs. The chain carries TRBV28 and TRBJ2-7; TRBD1 agrees at 7 bases. The DNA of the CDR3 is TGTGCCAGCAGTTTCGGTGCAGGGGGCTCCTACGAGCAGTACTTC. This encodes CASSFGAGGSYEQYF.